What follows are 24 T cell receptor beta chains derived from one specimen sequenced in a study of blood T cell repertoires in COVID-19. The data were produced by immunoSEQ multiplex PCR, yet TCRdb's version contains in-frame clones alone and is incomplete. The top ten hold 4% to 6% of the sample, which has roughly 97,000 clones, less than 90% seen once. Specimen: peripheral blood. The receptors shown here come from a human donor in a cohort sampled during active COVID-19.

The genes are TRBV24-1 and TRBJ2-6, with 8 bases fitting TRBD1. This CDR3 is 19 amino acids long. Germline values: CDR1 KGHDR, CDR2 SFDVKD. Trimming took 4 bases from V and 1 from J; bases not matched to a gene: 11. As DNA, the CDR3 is TGTGCCACCAGTGACAGTCGACAGGGGTCAGTATCTGGGGCCAACGTCCTGACTTTC. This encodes CATSDSRQGSVSGANVLTF.

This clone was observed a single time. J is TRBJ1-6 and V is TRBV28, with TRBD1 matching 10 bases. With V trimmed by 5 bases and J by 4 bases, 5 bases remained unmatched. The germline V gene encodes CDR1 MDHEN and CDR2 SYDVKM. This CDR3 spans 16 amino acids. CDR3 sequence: CASSPLGQGYNSPLHF. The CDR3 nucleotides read TGTGCCAGCAGTCCACTGGGACAGGGGTATAATTCACCCCTCCACTTT.

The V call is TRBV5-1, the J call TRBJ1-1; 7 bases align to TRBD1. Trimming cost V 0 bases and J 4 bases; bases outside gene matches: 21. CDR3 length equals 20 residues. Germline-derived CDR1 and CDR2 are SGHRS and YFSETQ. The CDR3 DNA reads TGCGCCAGCAGCTTGGTCGCGTCGCCAGGGGGACTTTTCAGGTCCACTGAAGCTTTCTTT. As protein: CASSLVASPGGLFRSTEAFF.

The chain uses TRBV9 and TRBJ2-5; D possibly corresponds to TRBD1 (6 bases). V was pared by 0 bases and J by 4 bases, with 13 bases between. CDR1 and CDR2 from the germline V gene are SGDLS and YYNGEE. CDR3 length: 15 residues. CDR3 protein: CASSVEPGQGETQYF. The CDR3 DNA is TGTGCCAGCAGCGTAGAGCCGGGACAAGGAGAGACCCAGTACTTC.

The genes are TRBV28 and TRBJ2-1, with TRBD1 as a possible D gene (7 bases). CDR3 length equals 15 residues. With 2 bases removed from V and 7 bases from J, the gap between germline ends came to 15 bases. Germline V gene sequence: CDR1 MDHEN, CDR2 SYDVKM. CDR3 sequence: CASSLPPGGGNEQFF. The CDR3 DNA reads TGTGCCAGCAGTTTACCGCCAGGGGGAGGTAATGAGCAGTTCTTC.

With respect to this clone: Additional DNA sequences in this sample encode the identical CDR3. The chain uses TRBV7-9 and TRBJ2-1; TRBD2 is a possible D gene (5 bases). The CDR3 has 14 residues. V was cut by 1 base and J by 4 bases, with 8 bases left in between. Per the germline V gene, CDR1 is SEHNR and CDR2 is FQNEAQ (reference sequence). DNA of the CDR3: TGTGCCAGCAGCTTAGGAGGGTTATACAATGAGCAGTTCTTC. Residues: CASSLGGLYNEQFF.

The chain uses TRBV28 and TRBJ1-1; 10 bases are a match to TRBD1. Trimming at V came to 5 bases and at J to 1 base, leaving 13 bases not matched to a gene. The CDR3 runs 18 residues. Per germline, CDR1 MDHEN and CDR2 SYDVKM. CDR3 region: CASSPTRWDRGRNTEAFF. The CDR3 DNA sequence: TGTGCCAGCAGTCCGACCCGTTGGGACAGGGGACGGAACACTGAAGCTTTCTTT.

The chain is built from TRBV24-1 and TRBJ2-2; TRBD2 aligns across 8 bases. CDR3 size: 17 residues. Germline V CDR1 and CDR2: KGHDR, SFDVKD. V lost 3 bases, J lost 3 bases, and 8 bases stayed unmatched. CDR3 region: CATSDTHGGAHTGELFF. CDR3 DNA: TGTGCCACCAGTGATACTCACGGGGGGGCCCACACCGGGGAGCTGTTTTTT.

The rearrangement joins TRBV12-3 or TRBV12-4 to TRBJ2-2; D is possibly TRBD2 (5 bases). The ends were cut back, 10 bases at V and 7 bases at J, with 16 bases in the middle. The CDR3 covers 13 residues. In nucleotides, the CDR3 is TGTGCCACCAAGAGGGCAGCCGGCGGGGAGCTGTTTTTT. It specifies CATKRAAGGELFF.

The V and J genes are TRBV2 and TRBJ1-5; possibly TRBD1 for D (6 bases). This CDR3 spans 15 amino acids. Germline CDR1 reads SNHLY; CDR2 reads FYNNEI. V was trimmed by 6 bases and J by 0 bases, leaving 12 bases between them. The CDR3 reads CASRDRTDSNQPQHF. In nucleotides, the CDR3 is TGTGCCAGCAGGGATAGGACAGATAGCAATCAGCCCCAGCATTTT.

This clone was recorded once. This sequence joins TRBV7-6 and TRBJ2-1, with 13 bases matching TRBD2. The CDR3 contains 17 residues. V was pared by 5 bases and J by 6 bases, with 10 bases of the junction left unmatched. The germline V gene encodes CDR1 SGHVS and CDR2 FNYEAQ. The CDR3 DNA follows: TGTGCCAGCAGCCGTCCTACTAGCGGGGGGGCGGGCAATGAGCAGTTCTTC. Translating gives CASSRPTSGGAGNEQFF. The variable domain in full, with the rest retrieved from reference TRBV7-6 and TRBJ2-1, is GAGVSQSPRYKVTKRGQDVALRCDPISGHVSLYWYRQALGQGPEFLTYFNYEAQQDKSGLPNDRFSAERPEGSISTLTIQRTEQRDSAMYRCASSRPTSGGAGNEQFFGPGTRLTVL.

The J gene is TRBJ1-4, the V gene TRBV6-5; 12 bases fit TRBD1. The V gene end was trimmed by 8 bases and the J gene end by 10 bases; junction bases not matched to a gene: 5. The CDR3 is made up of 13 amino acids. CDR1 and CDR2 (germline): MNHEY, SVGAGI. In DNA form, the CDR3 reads TGTGCCAGCGCCGGGGACAGGGGGCGAAAACTGTTTTTT. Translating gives CASAGDRGRKLFF.

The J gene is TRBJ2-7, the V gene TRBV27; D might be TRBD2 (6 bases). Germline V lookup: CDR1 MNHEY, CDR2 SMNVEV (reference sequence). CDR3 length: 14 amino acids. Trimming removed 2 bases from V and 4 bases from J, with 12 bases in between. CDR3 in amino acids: CASSLAAGTYEQYF. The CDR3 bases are TGTGCCAGCAGTTTAGCGGCGGGGACGTACGAGCAGTACTTC.

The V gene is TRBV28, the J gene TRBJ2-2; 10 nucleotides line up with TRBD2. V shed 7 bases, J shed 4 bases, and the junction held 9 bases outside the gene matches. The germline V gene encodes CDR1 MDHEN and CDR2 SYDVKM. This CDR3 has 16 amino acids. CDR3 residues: CASTSAAGGSTGELFF. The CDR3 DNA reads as TGTGCCAGCACGTCTGCAGCGGGGGGGAGCACCGGGGAGCTGTTTTTT.

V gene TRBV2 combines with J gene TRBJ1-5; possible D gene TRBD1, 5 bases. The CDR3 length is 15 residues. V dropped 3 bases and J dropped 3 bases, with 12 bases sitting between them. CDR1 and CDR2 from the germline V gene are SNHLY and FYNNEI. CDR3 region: CASSDRRQTNQPQHF. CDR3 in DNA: TGTGCCAGCAGTGATCGGAGACAGACCAATCAGCCCCAGCATTTT.

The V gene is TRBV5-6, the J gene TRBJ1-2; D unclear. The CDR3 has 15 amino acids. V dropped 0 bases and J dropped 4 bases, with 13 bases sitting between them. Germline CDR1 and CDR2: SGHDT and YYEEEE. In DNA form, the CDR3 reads TGTGCCAGCAGCTTGGGAGAGGGTTGGGGCTATGGCTACACCTTC. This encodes CASSLGEGWGYGYTF.

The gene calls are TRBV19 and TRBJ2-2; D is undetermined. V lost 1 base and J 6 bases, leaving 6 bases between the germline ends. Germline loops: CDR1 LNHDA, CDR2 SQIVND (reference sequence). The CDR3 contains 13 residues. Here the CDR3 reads CASSIGAPGELFF. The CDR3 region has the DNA TGTGCCAGTAGTATAGGAGCGCCCGGGGAGCTGTTTTTT.

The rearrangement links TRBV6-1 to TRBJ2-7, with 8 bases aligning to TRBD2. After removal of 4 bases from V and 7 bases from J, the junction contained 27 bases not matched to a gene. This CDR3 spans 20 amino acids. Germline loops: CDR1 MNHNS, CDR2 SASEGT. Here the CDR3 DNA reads TGTGCCAGCAGTGGACTGCGCGGGGTAGGAGGAGCGGGAGATCACAGGGAGCAGTACTTC. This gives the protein CASSGLRGVGGAGDHREQYF.

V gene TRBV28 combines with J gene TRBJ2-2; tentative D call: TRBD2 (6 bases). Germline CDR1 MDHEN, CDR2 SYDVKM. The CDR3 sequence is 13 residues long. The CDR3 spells CVCGASNTGELFF. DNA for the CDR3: TGTGTCTGCGGGGCTTCGAACACCGGGGAGCTGTTTTTT.

The CDR3 protein is CASSQERGGRYEQYF. Here the CDR3 DNA reads TGTGCCAGCAGCCAAGAACGCGGGGGTAGGTACGAGCAGTACTTC. The chain uses TRBV3-1 (or the pseudogene TRBV3-2) and TRBJ2-7, with 7 bases that match TRBD2. Trimming took 0 bases from V and 4 from J; bases not matched to a gene: 6. This CDR3 spans 15 amino acids. Germline V gives CDR1 LGHDT, CDR2 YNNKEL (reference sequence).

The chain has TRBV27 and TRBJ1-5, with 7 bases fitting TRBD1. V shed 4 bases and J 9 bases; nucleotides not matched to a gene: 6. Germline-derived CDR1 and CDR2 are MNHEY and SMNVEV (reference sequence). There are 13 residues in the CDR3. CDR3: CASSSDRVMPQHF. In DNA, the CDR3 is TGTGCCAGCAGTTCCGACAGGGTGATGCCCCAGCATTTT.

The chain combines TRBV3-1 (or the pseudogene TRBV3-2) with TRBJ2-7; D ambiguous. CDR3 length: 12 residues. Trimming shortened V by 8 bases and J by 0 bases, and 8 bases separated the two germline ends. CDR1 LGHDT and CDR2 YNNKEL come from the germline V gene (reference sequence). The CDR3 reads CASGPSSYEQYF. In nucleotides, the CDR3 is TGTGCCAGCGGGCCCAGCTCCTACGAGCAGTACTTC.

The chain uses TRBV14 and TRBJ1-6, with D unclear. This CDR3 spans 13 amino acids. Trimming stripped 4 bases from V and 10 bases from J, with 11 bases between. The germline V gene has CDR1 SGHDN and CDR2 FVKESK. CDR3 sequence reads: CASSLGPLSPLHF. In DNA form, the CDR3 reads TGTGCCAGCAGCCTCGGTCCCTTATCACCCCTCCACTTT.

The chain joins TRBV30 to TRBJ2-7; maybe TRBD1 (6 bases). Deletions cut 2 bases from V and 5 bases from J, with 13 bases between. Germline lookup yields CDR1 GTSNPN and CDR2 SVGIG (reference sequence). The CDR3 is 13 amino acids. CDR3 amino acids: CAWSQQGWNEQYF. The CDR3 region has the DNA TGTGCCTGGAGTCAACAGGGCTGGAACGAGCAGTACTTC.